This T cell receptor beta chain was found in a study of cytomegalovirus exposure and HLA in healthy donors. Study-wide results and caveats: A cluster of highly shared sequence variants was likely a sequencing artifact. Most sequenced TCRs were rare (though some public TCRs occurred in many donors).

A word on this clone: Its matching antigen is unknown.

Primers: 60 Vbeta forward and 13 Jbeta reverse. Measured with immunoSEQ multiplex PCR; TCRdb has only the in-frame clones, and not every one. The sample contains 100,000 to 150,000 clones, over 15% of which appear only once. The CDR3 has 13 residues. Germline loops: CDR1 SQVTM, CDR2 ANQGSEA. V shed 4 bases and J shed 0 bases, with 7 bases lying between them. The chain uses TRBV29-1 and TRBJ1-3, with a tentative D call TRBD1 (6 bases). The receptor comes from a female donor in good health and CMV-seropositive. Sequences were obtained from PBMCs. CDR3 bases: TGCAGCGTTGGGACAGTCTCTGGAAACACCATATATTTT. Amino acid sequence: CSVGTVSGNTIYF.